A single sample gave rise to the 14 T cell receptor beta chains below, sequenced in a study of PD-L1 blockade in urothelial cancer. Time point: peripheral blood 6 weeks after treatment start. This table comes from immunoSEQ multiplex PCR, and its TCRdb copy is limited to in-frame clones, with some not included. The sample carries 95,000 to 130,000 clones, 80% to 90% recorded once. The material was PBMCs, obtained around atezolizumab (anti-PD-L1) treatment. Receptors originate from a man aged 60 to 69 with urothelial cancer.

V is TRBV9 and J is TRBJ2-1, with 8 nucleotides matching TRBD2. Germline trimming cut 0 bases from V and 4 bases from J; bases unmatched to any gene: 9. Germline V gene data show CDR1 as SGDLS and CDR2 as YYNGEE. CDR3 length: 17 residues. CDR3: CASSVERASGFYNEQFF. The CDR3 DNA reads as TGTGCCAGCAGCGTAGAACGGGCTAGCGGGTTTTACAATGAGCAGTTCTTC.

The chain carries TRBV11-3 and TRBJ2-7; 14 positions agree with TRBD2. The CDR3 has 15 amino acids. Unmatched junction bases numbered 2, after V lost 3 bases and J lost 4 bases. The germline V gene has CDR1 SGHNT and CDR2 YENEEA. The CDR3 DNA reads TGTGCCAGCAGCTTGGGACTAGCGGGAGAATACGAGCAGTACTTC. Protein sequence: CASSLGLAGEYEQYF.

This clone was seen a handful of times. Distinct nucleotide sequences in the sample also encode this CDR3. This rearrangement joins TRBV7-9 to TRBJ1-1; 9 bases agree with TRBD1. The CDR3 consists of 14 residues. Germline V gives CDR1 SEHNR, CDR2 FQNEAQ (reference sequence). V trimming: 5 bases; J trimming: 1 base; junction bases outside the gene matches: 2. The CDR3, as DNA: TGTGCCAGCAGCCTACAGGGGGCGAACACTGAAGCTTTCTTT. As protein: CASSLQGANTEAFF. The full variable domain, its missing parts supplied by reference TRBV7-9 and TRBJ1-1, is DTGVSQNPRHKITKRGQNVTFRCDPISEHNRLYWYRQTLGQGPEFLTYFQNEAQLEKSRLLSDRFSAERPKGSFSTLEIQRTEQGDSAMYLCASSLQGANTEAFFGQGTRLTVV.

V is TRBV7-9 and J is TRBJ2-1, with D perhaps TRBD2 (6 bases). V was shortened by 3 bases and J by 9 bases, with 21 bases between the two germline ends. The CDR3 is 16 residues long. Germline CDR1 SEHNR, CDR2 FQNEAQ (reference sequence). The chain's CDR3 is CASSLLTGAEGGEQFF. Written as DNA, the CDR3 is TGTGCCAGCAGCTTGCTTACTGGGGCCGAGGGAGGTGAGCAGTTCTTC. Variable domain in full (rest from reference TRBV7-9 and TRBJ2-1): DTGVSQNPRHKITKRGQNVTFRCDPISEHNRLYWYRQTLGQGPEFLTYFQNEAQLEKSRLLSDRFSAERPKGSFSTLEIQRTEQGDSAMYLCASSLLTGAEGGEQFFGPGTRLTVL.

The chain combines TRBV11-3 with TRBJ2-7; 8 positions agree with TRBD1. V trimming: 2 bases; J trimming: 5 bases; junction bases outside the gene matches: 8. The CDR3 extends over 15 amino acids. Germline V gives CDR1 SGHNT, CDR2 YENEEA. DNA of the CDR3: TGTGCCAGCAGCTTACCCGGACAGGGTGGCCACGAGCAGTACTTC. It codes for CASSLPGQGGHEQYF.

The chain is built from TRBV5-6 and TRBJ1-2; D remains ambiguous. The CDR3 totals 16 residues. Germline CDR1 SGHDT, CDR2 YYEEEE. Trimming removed 0 bases at V and 4 bases at J, with 16 bases between. This chain's CDR3 is CASSLVSDPRSYGYTF. The CDR3 nucleotides are TGTGCCAGCAGCTTGGTGTCCGACCCTCGGAGCTATGGCTACACCTTC.

The CDR3 DNA sequence: TGTGCCAGCAGCCCAAGGCAGGGACTAGCGGGAACGGATGAGCAGTTCTTC. Amino acid sequence: CASSPRQGLAGTDEQFF. This chain joins TRBV9 and TRBJ2-1, with 13 bases matching TRBD2. Germline values: CDR1 SGDLS, CDR2 YYNGEE. This CDR3 has 17 residues. The junction had 12 bases not matched to a gene; V was cut back by 4 bases and J by 8 bases.

This chain connects TRBV5-6 to TRBJ2-3, with D perhaps matching TRBD1 (5 bases). The germline gives CDR1 SGHDT, CDR2 YYEEEE. V shed 5 bases and J shed 4 bases, with 14 bases lying between them. The CDR3 length is 14 residues. This chain's CDR3 is CASRQIQEPDTQYF. DNA of the CDR3: TGTGCCAGCAGACAGATACAGGAGCCAGATACGCAGTATTTT.

CDR3 in DNA: TGTGCCATCCAAGAGTCGCCAGATACGCAGTATTTT. Its translation: CAIQESPDTQYF. V gene TRBV10-3 combines with J gene TRBJ2-3; D gene unclear. Looked up from germline, CDR1 is ENHRY and CDR2 is SYGVKD. The CDR3 is made up of 12 amino acids. Trimming cost V 8 bases and J 4 bases, with 10 bases left between them.

J is TRBJ2-1 and V is TRBV2; D may be TRBD2 (6 bases). This CDR3 is built from 13 residues. Germline V gives CDR1 SNHLY, CDR2 FYNNEI. V lost 7 bases and J 1 base, leaving 8 bases between the germline ends. The CDR3 DNA reads as TGTGCCAGCAAGCGGGTATCCTACAATGAGCAGTTCTTC. Its protein product is CASKRVSYNEQFF. Complete variable domain (other parts from reference TRBV2 and TRBJ2-1): EPEVTQTPSHQVTQMGQEVILRCVPISNHLYFYWYRQILGQKVEFLVSFYNNEISEKSEIFDDQFSVERPDGSNFTLKIRSTKLEDSAMYFCASKRVSYNEQFFGPGTRLTVL.

The J gene is TRBJ1-1, the V gene TRBV18, with TRBD1 matching over 9 bases. V dropped 5 bases and J dropped 5; count of bases not matched to a gene: 6. The CDR3 has 14 residues. Per germline, CDR1 KGHSH and CDR2 LQKENI. This chain's CDR3 is CASSAGQGGTEAFF. Here the CDR3 DNA reads TGTGCCAGCTCAGCGGGACAGGGAGGGACTGAAGCTTTCTTT. The full variable domain, its missing parts supplied by reference TRBV18 and TRBJ1-1, is NAGVMQNPRHLVRRRGQEARLRCSPMKGHSHVYWYRQLPEEGLKFMVYLQKENIIDESGMPKERFSAEFPKEGPSILRIQQVVRGDSAAYFCASSAGQGGTEAFFGQGTRLTVV.

The chain couples TRBV29-1 to TRBJ2-1; 7 bases map to TRBD2. This CDR3 has 12 residues. With V trimmed by 7 bases and J by 7 bases, 7 bases remained unmatched. The germline CDR1 and CDR2 sequences are SQVTM and ANQGSEA. CDR3 sequence: CSGTRGSNEQFF. For the CDR3, the DNA is TGCAGCGGTACCCGCGGGAGTAATGAGCAGTTCTTC.

The genes are TRBV5-1 and TRBJ2-7, with 10 nucleotides matching TRBD1. Losses at the gene ends were 0 bases for V and 7 bases for J; bases not matched to a gene: 7. CDR3 length: 15 residues. The germline V gene encodes CDR1 SGHRS and CDR2 YFSETQ. The CDR3 DNA is TGCGCCAGCAGCTTGGCCGGGACAGGGGCTCAGGAGCAGTACTTC. The encoded protein is CASSLAGTGAQEQYF.

The V call is TRBV5-5, the J call TRBJ2-2; D is possibly TRBD1 (6 bases). CDR1 is SGHKS, CDR2 YYEKEE, per germline (reference sequence). This CDR3 contains 16 residues. V lost 5 bases, J lost 4 bases, and 18 bases lay in between. This CDR3 is CASRFGQSRITGELFF. CDR3 bases: TGTGCCAGCAGATTCGGACAGAGTCGAATCACCGGGGAGCTGTTTTTT.